This entry describes one TCR beta chain. Which antigen it targets is not known. Base qualities are not at hand, and no much larger clone is one base apart. This entry is derived from a study of shared clonotypes between healthy human individuals (dated by TCRdb to the early 2020s). About the investigation overall: A couple of women and three men aged 18 to 49 years were included in the cohort. Per donor, three plates each were used for CD4 naive and CD4 memory, two for CD8 naive, and one for CD8 memory. Blood TCR repertoires of five healthy adults were deeply sequenced to estimate repertoire size and the extent of clonotype sharing between individuals. Different laboratories and diverse techniques were used to prepare libraries and sequence TCR repertoires, to increase sequencing depth and limit assay-specific biases. Leukapheresis yielded between about 0.9 and 9.5 billion PBMCs per donor.

CD8 naive samples were CD45RO-negative cells positively selected for CCR7, giving a CD45RA+CCR7+ population that excluded TemRA cells. Donors were healthy HIV-negative adults with no recently reported acute infections or vaccinations. Every donor was a Caucasian adult residing in Nashville, Tennessee, USA. After blood collection by leukapheresis, PBMCs were isolated using Ficoll-Histopaque density gradient centrifugation and then cryopreserved in the vapor phase of liquid nitrogen. Purity and quantity of every magnetically sorted T cell population were checked by analytical flow cytometry. Genomic DNA was isolated from each sorted fraction and quantified by UV absorbance on a Nanodrop 2000c. Using the deep immunoSEQ assay, TCR CDR3 regions were amplified from genomic DNA by multiplex PCR. Genomic DNA extracted from each cell subset was distributed evenly over all wells of several immunoSEQ 96-well plates, and each plate served as one replicate. For sorted subsets, each replicate PCR was loaded with around 200 ng genomic DNA, equivalent to 30,000 or so T cell genomes. Purified libraries were measured with a Qubit 3.0 fluorometer, size-checked on a Bioanalyzer 2100, and measured again with the KAPA Library Quantification kit. Every immunoSEQ 96-well plate was sequenced on a dedicated single-read 150-cycle Illumina NextSeq 550 flow cell. Regarding the original processing steps: The immunoSEQ output contained only junctional sequences without quality scores, so filtering could not match that applied to full-length reads. Sequences were annotated with PyIR, a Python wrapper for IgBLAST v1.9, using IMGT germline references to assign V/J genes and CDR3. Reads with weak V/J assignments (E-value above 1e-6), missing CDR3, stop codons, out-of-frame junctions, or ambiguous translated residues were removed. V3J clonotypes were defined as sequences sharing an identical inferred V gene, J gene, and CDR3 amino acid sequence. The percentage overlap between two repertoires was calculated by dividing the number of shared unique clonotypes by the size of the smaller repertoire. Richness of each repertoire was evaluated using RTK rarefaction, the Chao1 estimator, and Recon v2.1 estimates of unobserved clonotypes. Generation probabilities were computed with OLGA for all TCRbeta clonotypes obtained by the gDNA method from four donors. The table was pulled from immuneACCESS by TCRdb, which kept in-frame rearrangements only. Such tables lose some clones; where checked, under half of the loss comes from unresolved V genes, and the rest has no known cause. V, J and clone size are those of that table, while D and trimming were read from the DNA. The sample table lists about 800,000 clones, about 97% of them with a count of one. Of the sample, less than 0.25% is held by the ten largest clones.

Study-wide findings and limitations: Across a handful of donors, 5% to 6% of naive CD4, 3% to 3.5% of naive CD8, 2.3% of memory CD4, and approximately 0.4% of memory CD8 clonotypes were shared. Higher generation probabilities were observed for clonotypes shared by all four sorted-subset donors than for non-shared clonotypes. Larger estimated clonotype richness was generally found for naive subsets than for memory subsets. Sampling was restricted to blood, and TCR repertoires in tissue are likely to differ from TCR repertoires in blood. Pairwise subsampling indicated that sequencing depth was expected to affect the degree of clonotype sharing among donors. Even with the large sequencing depth, rarefaction of the sorted-subset datasets indicated that sequencing was incomplete. Because the study included only a small number of donors, the genetic and exposure-history diversity represented was limited.

According to the germline V gene, CDR1 reads KGHSH and CDR2 reads LQKENI. After removal of 6 bases from V and 2 bases from J, the junction retains 4 bases not matched to a gene. The CDR3, from cysteine to phenylalanine, totals 13 residues. Just CDR3 DNA is preserved here, 39 bases in frame from base 1. This chain is built from TRBV18 and TRBJ2-7; 7 bases in the middle match TRBD1. The sample was naive CD8+ T cells sorted from blood. Read against the paper, the sample's cell subset or site label means: CD45RA+CCR7+. The TCR originated in a young man in good health. The DNA reads TGTGCCAGCTCCCTGGGACAGACCTACGAGCAGTACTTC. Its protein reads: CASSLGQTYEQYF.